This record concerns one T cell receptor (beta chain) sequence. Libraries were prepared by immunoSEQ multiplex PCR; TCRdb keeps only in-frame clonotypes and omits some of them. The repertoire holds more than 150,000 clones, with over 75% as singletons. CDR1 and CDR2 from the germline V gene are LNHNV and YYDKDF (reference sequence). The CDR3 length is 17 residues. Trimming cost V 0 bases and J 3 bases, with 17 bases left between them. The sample belongs to a study of blood T cell repertoires in COVID-19. The rearrangement joins TRBV15 to TRBJ1-1; D is perhaps TRBD1 (6 bases). The sequenced sample was peripheral blood. The source is a woman in her seventies with acute or convalescent COVID-19. This chain's CDR3 is CATSRDYGGAGDTEAFF. In DNA form, the CDR3 reads TGTGCCACCAGCAGAGATTATGGGGGGGCCGGGGACACTGAAGCTTTCTTT.